These 12 T cell receptor beta chains were all obtained from the same sample, sequenced in a study of metastatic and nonmetastatic thyroid tumors. TCRdb redid the clone calls on the PCR reads using MiXCR. The sample has roughly 72,000 clones; around 20% are singletons. Nobody among the patients had been given any treatment before thyroid surgery. Material: blood. Receptors were obtained from a female donor with papillary thyroid cancer or a benign thyroid nodule (not recorded which). Some clones in this sample may be carry-over from other donors' samples.

This clone showed up just a few times. The chain carries TRBV9 and TRBJ2-1, with 7 bases fitting TRBD1. V lost 3 bases and J lost 5; bases outside the gene matches: 11. This CDR3 is 16 amino acids long. Germline CDR1 is SGDLS and CDR2 is YYNGEE. The CDR3: CASSGPDGTEDNEQFF. The DNA of the CDR3 is TGTGCCAGCAGCGGGCCCGACGGGACAGAGGACAATGAGCAGTTCTTC.

This clone was recorded many times. The V call is TRBV19, the J call TRBJ2-7; TRBD1 or TRBD2 may be the D gene (6 bases each). The CDR3 length is 14 residues. V lost 2 bases, J lost 4 bases, and 12 bases lay in between. From germline, CDR1 is LNHDA and CDR2 SQIVND (reference sequence). DNA for the CDR3: TGTGCCAGTAGTATAATTAGGGGGGCATACGAGCAGTACTTC. It translates to CASSIIRGAYEQYF.

This clone was picked up many times. The chain combines TRBV5-1 with TRBJ2-4; the D gene is possibly TRBD2 (6 bases). The ends were cut back, 2 bases at V and 7 bases at J, with 10 bases in the middle. The CDR3 consists of 13 residues. Germline CDR1 is SGHRS and CDR2 is YFSETQ. In DNA, the CDR3 is TGCGCCAGCAGCTTAGGCGGGGAGAACATTCAGTACTTC. It is translated as CASSLGGENIQYF.

The chain employs TRBV5-4 and TRBJ1-1; 7 bases map to TRBD1. CDR3 length: 14 amino acids. V lost 1 base and J lost 5; bases outside the gene matches: 5. Germline loops: CDR1 SGHNT, CDR2 YYREEE (reference sequence). This CDR3 is CASSLFLTGTEAFF. In DNA, the CDR3 is TGTGCCAGCAGCTTGTTTTTGACAGGGACTGAAGCTTTCTTT.

This clone was counted a few times. One end of the junction is discordant with germline, which a read error may explain. V usage is TRBV24-1 and J usage is TRBJ2-3; D is ambiguous. The CDR3 extends over 16 amino acids. Germline lookup yields CDR1 KGHDR and CDR2 SFDVKD. The DNA of the CDR3 is TGCGCCACCAGTGGCCCCAACCAGGCATCCACAGATACGCAGTATTTT. This gives the protein CATSGPNQASTDTQYF.

In its sample, this clone was seen many times. The rearrangement links TRBV5-8 to TRBJ1-2; D remains unclear. This CDR3 contains 13 residues. Germline loops: CDR1 SGHTS, CDR2 YDEGEE. The V end lost 0 bases, the J end lost 5 bases, and 8 bases lay between the germline ends. The CDR3 DNA is TGTGCCAGCAGCTTGGATAGCTCATATGGCTACACCTTC. Its translation is CASSLDSSYGYTF.

This clone was detected many times. The chain recombines TRBV3-1 with TRBJ2-1, with D uncertain. This CDR3 has 15 amino acids. Germline CDR1 reads LGHDT; CDR2 reads YNNKEL (reference sequence). V was trimmed by 3 bases and J by 0 bases, leaving 9 bases between them. The CDR3 nucleotides are TGTGCCAGCAGCCATCCATCGAGCTCCTACAATGAGCAGTTCTTC. Protein sequence: CASSHPSSSYNEQFF.

The chain joins TRBV6-1 to TRBJ2-1; TRBD2 aligns across 7 bases. CDR3 length equals 14 residues. From germline, CDR1 is MNHNS and CDR2 SASEGT. V shed 2 bases, J shed 5 bases, and the junction held 3 bases outside the gene matches. CDR3 protein: CASSELADDNEQFF. The DNA of the CDR3 is TGTGCCAGCAGTGAACTAGCGGATGACAATGAGCAGTTCTTC.

CDR3 DNA: TGCGCCAGCAGCTCCCTAGCGGGAGGGCCTTACGAGCAGTACTTC. Translated: CASSSLAGGPYEQYF. This sequence joins TRBV5-1 and TRBJ2-7; 12 positions agree with TRBD2. The CDR3 has 15 residues. Germline values: CDR1 SGHRS, CDR2 YFSETQ. The trim removed 3 bases at V and 4 bases at J, leaving 5 bases unmatched.

This clone was recorded a few times. One end of the junction varies from germline; a read error may be responsible. Other nucleotide sequences from this sample produce the same CDR3. The chain employs TRBV5-8 and TRBJ2-3; TRBD1 matches at 7 bases. The germline V gene encodes CDR1 SGHTS and CDR2 YDEGEE. The CDR3 spans 14 residues. CDR3 nucleotides: TGTGCCGGCAGTATGACAGGGCCCACAGATACGCAGTATTTT. Translation gives CAGSMTGPTDTQYF.

Ten or more counts support this clone. The chain employs TRBV12-3 or TRBV12-4 and TRBJ1-1; unclear D gene. Trimming cost V 5 bases and J 10 bases, with 14 bases left between them. The CDR3 length is 12 residues. CDR3 sequence: CASSAHPTPAFF. The CDR3 bases are TGTGCCAGCAGTGCCCACCCAACGCCAGCTTTCTTT.

Remarks on this clone: Just one base apart from a much larger clone, this may be a read error. Other DNA sequences in this sample translate to the same CDR3. The chain couples TRBV7-6 to TRBJ2-5; 7 nucleotides align to TRBD2. CDR1 and CDR2 (germline): SGHVS, FNYEAQ. This CDR3 has 14 amino acids. DNA for the CDR3: TGTGCCAGCAGAAGTGACAGTCTAGCGGAGACACAGTACTTC. This codes for CASRSDSLAETQYF.